The subject of this entry is one TCR beta chain. CDR1 is SGHTA, CDR2 FQGNSA, per germline. The CDR3 consists of 15 residues. Trimming left V 5 bases short and J 2 bases short, with 15 bases between. Sequenced by immunoSEQ multiplex PCR; TCRdb stores in-frame clones only, minus some. The sample lists about 220,000 clones, approximately 85% occurring once. The data derive from a study of blood T cell repertoires in COVID-19. Sequenced sample: peripheral blood. The TCR comes from a woman aged 70-85 years with COVID-19, enrolled during active disease. V is TRBV7-2 and J is TRBJ1-2; D not certain. This CDR3 reads CASSPGFASNYGYTF. CDR3 DNA: TGTGCCAGCAGCCCGGGCTTTGCTAGCAACTATGGCTACACCTTC.